What follows are 17 T cell receptor beta chains derived from one specimen sequenced in a study of cytomegalovirus exposure and HLA in healthy donors. Sequencing was performed with immunoSEQ multiplex PCR; in TCRdb, only in-frame clones are kept and a portion is missing. This repertoire shows roughly 240,000 clones, 80% to 90% found once; its top ten account for 2% to 3%. Sequencing was performed on PBMCs. These receptors all come from a man between 18 and 35 years old in good health and CMV-seronegative.

This clone was counted a single time. The V gene is TRBV6-1, the J gene TRBJ2-2; the match to TRBD1 covers 8 bases. Trimming removed 8 bases from V and 6 bases from J; junction bases left unmatched: 8. CDR3 length: 14 residues. Germline V gene data show CDR1 as MNHNS and CDR2 as SASEGT. CDR3 residues: CASPPLQGAGELFF. CDR3 sequence (DNA): TGTGCCAGCCCACCCCTACAGGGGGCCGGGGAGCTGTTTTTT.

The rearrangement uses TRBV7-2 and TRBJ2-1; 9 bases agree with TRBD2. The CDR3 sequence is 15 residues long. V lost 3 bases and J lost 0; bases outside the gene matches: 0. Germline V gene data show CDR1 as SGHTA and CDR2 as FQGNSA. CDR3 DNA: TGTGCCAGCAGCTTGGGACTAGCCTCCTACAATGAGCAGTTCTTC. This encodes CASSLGLASYNEQFF.

The J gene is TRBJ1-5, the V gene TRBV7-8; 7 bases match TRBD1. The germline V gene has CDR1 SGHVS and CDR2 FQNEAQ. Trimming took 5 bases from V and 0 from J; bases not matched to a gene: 7. This CDR3 has 16 amino acids. The CDR3 reads CASSEGQTYSNQPQHF. In DNA form, the CDR3 reads TGTGCCAGCAGCGAGGGACAGACGTATAGCAATCAGCCCCAGCATTTT.

CDR3 residues: CASTIGLGTYNEQFF. CDR3 nucleotides: TGCGCCAGCACTATTGGACTAGGGACTTACAATGAGCAGTTCTTC. The rearrangement links TRBV4-3 to TRBJ2-1; 7 bases map to TRBD2. The CDR3 is 15 residues long. CDR1 LGHNA and CDR2 YSLEER come from the germline V gene. The V segment lost 7 bases and the J segment 4 bases; nucleotides outside the gene matches: 10.

The CDR3 loop reads CASSSGEYNEQFF. CDR3 coding DNA: TGTGCCAGCAGCTCGGGGGAGTACAATGAGCAGTTCTTC. The chain uses TRBV7-2 and TRBJ2-1; the D gene is possibly TRBD2 (6 bases). Germline assignment: CDR1 SGHTA and CDR2 FQGNSA. Trimming removed 4 bases at V and 4 bases at J, with 8 bases between. The CDR3 sequence is 13 residues long.

The chain couples TRBV18 to TRBJ1-2; 9 bases line up with TRBD1. CDR1 and CDR2 (germline): KGHSH, LQKENI. The ends lost 0 bases at V and 3 bases at J; junction bases unmatched: 2. The CDR3 runs 15 residues. The CDR3 region is CASSPPTGGDYGYTF. The CDR3, as DNA: TGTGCCAGCTCACCACCGACAGGGGGGGACTATGGCTACACCTTC.

The gene calls are TRBV5-1 and TRBJ1-3; D might be TRBD1 (6 bases). Trimming took 1 base from V and 0 from J, leaving 8 bases between them. Germline V lookup: CDR1 SGHRS, CDR2 YFSETQ. The CDR3 is 15 residues long. The DNA of the CDR3 is TGCGCCAGCAGCTTGACACAGGGCTCTGGAAACACCATATATTTT. Translation: CASSLTQGSGNTIYF.

This chain connects TRBV7-2 to TRBJ1-2, with TRBD1 matching 7 bases. This CDR3 is 13 amino acids long. CDR1 is SGHTA and CDR2 is FQGNSA in the germline V gene. Trimming at V came to 8 bases and at J to 5 bases, leaving 8 bases not matched to a gene. CDR3 in DNA: TGTGCCAGCCCCAAGGACAGGAGATATGGCTACACCTTC. Its protein product is CASPKDRRYGYTF.

The genes are TRBV5-1 and TRBJ2-6; no clear D gene. CDR3 length: 15 residues. Germline CDR1 and CDR2: SGHRS and YFSETQ. V dropped 4 bases and J dropped 0 bases, with 8 bases sitting between them. DNA for the CDR3: TGCGCCAGCAGCCCTTGGCTCTCTGGGGCCAACGTCCTGACTTTC. Its translation: CASSPWLSGANVLTF.

V usage is TRBV4-2 and J usage is TRBJ2-1; 11 bases line up with TRBD2. The ends lost 4 bases at V and 5 bases at J; junction bases unmatched: 13. This CDR3 has 18 amino acids. Germline V CDR1 and CDR2: LGHNA, YNFKEQ. Here the CDR3 reads CASSPLWVAGGPNNEQFF. Here the CDR3 DNA reads TGTGCCAGCAGCCCCCTTTGGGTAGCGGGAGGGCCTAACAATGAGCAGTTCTTC.

On this clone: Other DNA sequences in this sample translate to the same CDR3. The V call is TRBV28, the J call TRBJ2-7, with D tentatively TRBD2 (6 bases). Trimming took 2 bases from V and 1 from J, leaving 12 bases between them. Germline CDR1 is MDHEN and CDR2 is SYDVKM. CDR3 size: 15 residues. The CDR3 nucleotides read TGTGCCAGCAGTTTAGTTGGGGCGGGATCCTACGAGCAGTACTTC. Residues: CASSLVGAGSYEQYF.

The chain combines TRBV7-9 with TRBJ2-3, with D unresolved. The CDR3 covers 13 residues. Trimming took off 5 bases at V and 5 bases at J, with 11 bases between the two ends. Germline CDR1 SEHNR, CDR2 FQNEAQ (reference sequence). The CDR3 nucleotides read TGTGCCAGCAGCCCAGCAGCGATAGATACGCAGTATTTT. Translating gives CASSPAAIDTQYF.

The chain recombines TRBV2 with TRBJ2-1; D remains unclear. The CDR3 covers 11 residues. With 7 bases removed from V and 7 bases from J, the gap between germline ends came to 8 bases. Germline CDR1 reads SNHLY; CDR2 reads FYNNEI. The DNA of the CDR3 is TGTGCCAGCAAAGAGAATAATGAGCAGTTCTTC. It specifies CASKENNEQFF.

The chain is built from TRBV6-1 and TRBJ2-7; D is possibly TRBD2 (5 bases). V was trimmed by 0 bases and J by 5 bases, leaving 14 bases between them. Germline CDR1 MNHNS, CDR2 SASEGT. The CDR3 runs to 15 residues. CDR3 DNA sequence: TGTGCCAGCAGTGAAGCGCGGCTGCCCGGGGACGAGCAGTACTTC. Translated, it gives CASSEARLPGDEQYF.

The gene calls are TRBV4-1 and TRBJ2-3, with TRBD2 matching 7 bases. The V gene's germline CDR1 is MGHRA and CDR2 YSYEKL. After removal of 1 base from V and 2 bases from J, the junction contained 6 bases not matched to a gene. This CDR3 contains 16 residues. The CDR3 nucleotides are TGCGCCAGCAGCCAAGTACGCCTAGCGGTCACAGATACGCAGTATTTT. Translated, it gives CASSQVRLAVTDTQYF.

The chain employs TRBV4-1 and TRBJ2-5; the D gene is possibly TRBD2 (5 bases). V was clipped by 8 bases and J by 2 bases, with 18 bases between them. The germline gives CDR1 MGHRA, CDR2 YSYEKL. The CDR3 has 15 residues. CDR3 coding DNA: TGCGCCAGCGGATACCAAGGGCAGCGGCAAGAGACCCAGTACTTC. This encodes CASGYQGQRQETQYF.

This clone was picked up one time. The CDR3, as DNA: TGTGCCAGCAGTGAAAGATGGCAGTCGAACGAGCAGTACTTC. Amino acids: CASSERWQSNEQYF. The chain links TRBV6-1 to TRBJ2-7; D is ambiguous. With 2 bases removed from V and 5 bases from J, the gap between germline ends came to 13 bases. The length of the CDR3 is 14 residues. Germline V gives CDR1 MNHNS, CDR2 SASEGT.